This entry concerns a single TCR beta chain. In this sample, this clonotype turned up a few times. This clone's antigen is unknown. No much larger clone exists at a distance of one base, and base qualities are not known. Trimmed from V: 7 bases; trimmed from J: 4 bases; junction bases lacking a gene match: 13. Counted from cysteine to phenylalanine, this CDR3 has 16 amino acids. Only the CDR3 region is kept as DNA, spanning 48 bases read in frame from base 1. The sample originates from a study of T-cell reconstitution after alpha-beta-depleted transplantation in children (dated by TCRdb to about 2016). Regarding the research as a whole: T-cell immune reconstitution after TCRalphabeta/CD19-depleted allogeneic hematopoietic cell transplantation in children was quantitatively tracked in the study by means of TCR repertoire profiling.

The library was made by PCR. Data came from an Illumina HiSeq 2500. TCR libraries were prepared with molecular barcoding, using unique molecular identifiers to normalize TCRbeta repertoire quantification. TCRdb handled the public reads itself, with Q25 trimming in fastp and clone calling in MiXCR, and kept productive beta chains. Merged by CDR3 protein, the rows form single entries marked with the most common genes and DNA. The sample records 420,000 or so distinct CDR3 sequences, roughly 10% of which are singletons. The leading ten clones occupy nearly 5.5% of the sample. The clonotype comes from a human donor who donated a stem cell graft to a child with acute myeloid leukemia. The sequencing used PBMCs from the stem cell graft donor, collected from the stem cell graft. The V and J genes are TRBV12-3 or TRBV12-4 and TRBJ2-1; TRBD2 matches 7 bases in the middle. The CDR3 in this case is CASIGGGRFSYNEQFF. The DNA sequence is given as TGTGCCAGCATAGGCGGGGGAAGGTTCTCATACAATGAGCAGTTCTTC.